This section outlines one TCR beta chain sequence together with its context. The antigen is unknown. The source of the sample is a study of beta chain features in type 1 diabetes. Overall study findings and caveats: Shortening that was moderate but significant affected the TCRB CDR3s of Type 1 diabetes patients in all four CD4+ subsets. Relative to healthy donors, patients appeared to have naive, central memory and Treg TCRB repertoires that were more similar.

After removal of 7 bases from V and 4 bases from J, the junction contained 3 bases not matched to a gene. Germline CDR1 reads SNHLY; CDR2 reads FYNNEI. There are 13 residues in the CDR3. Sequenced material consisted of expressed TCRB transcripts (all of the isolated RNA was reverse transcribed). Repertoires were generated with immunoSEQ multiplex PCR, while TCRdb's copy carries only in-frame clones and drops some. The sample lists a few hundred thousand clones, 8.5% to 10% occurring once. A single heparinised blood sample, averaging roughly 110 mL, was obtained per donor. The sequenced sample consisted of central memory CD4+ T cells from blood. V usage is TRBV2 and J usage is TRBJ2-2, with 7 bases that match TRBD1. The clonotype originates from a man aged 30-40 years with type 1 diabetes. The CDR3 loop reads CASTAGGTGELFF. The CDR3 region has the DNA TGTGCCAGCACGGCAGGGGGCACCGGGGAGCTGTTTTTT.